This TCR beta chain stems from a study of T cells in Graves' hyperthyroidism and ophthalmopathy. Study overall: Peripheral blood was secured at the point of initial diagnosis, before any treatment.

General study findings and limits: In blood, most of the thyroid clonotypes expanded above 0.001 were also present.

CDR1 and CDR2 (germline): SEHNR, FQNEAQ (reference sequence). V gave up 3 bases and J gave up 3 bases, with 12 bases separating them. CDR3 size: 14 residues. RNA transcripts served as the template for amplifying TCR beta CDR3 regions. A first-round RT-PCR of the TCR CDR3 used the HTBI primer set. MiXCR, run by TCRdb on the multiplex PCR reads, gives a single entry per CDR3 protein. The data show 700,000 to 950,000 distinct CDR3 sequences, approximately 36% seen once. Out of more than 8 ml of fresh peripheral blood came the PBMCs. About this clonotype itself: Its target is not known.

This sequence was found in a woman aged 40 to 55 with Graves' hyperthyroidism. V and J are TRBV7-9 and TRBJ2-7, with a possible D match to TRBD1 (6 bases). The sample was blood. The CDR3 sequence is CASSLLSGDYEQYF. The CDR3 region has the DNA TGTGCCAGCAGCTTGTTGTCAGGGGACTACGAGCAGTACTTC.